The 13 T cell receptor beta chains in this list originate from one sample, sequenced in a study of identical twins. A single record per CDR3 protein comes from TCRdb applying MiXCR to the 5' RACE reads. The data show roughly 490,000 distinct CDR3 sequences, with around 15% seen just once and about 0.97% held by the top ten. The sample also formed part of further work on yellow fever vaccine responses in identical twins.

Material for sequencing was CD4+ T cells sorted from blood. Receptor source: a young woman in good health.

This clonotype was detected many times. J is TRBJ2-1 and V is TRBV5-1; D may be TRBD2 (5 bases). V was clipped by 4 bases and J by 4 bases, with 15 bases between them. CDR1 and CDR2 (germline): SGHRS, YFSETQ. This CDR3 region has 15 residues. The CDR3 is CASSPNLGNYNEQFF. The CDR3 nucleotides are TGCGCCAGCAGCCCCAACCTCGGGAATTACAATGAGCAGTTCTTC.

This clonotype was counted a few times. The CDR3 nucleotides read TGTGCCAGCAGCGAGGTCCCCACTGAAGCTTTCTTT. This sequence encodes CASSEVPTEAFF. This chain connects TRBV28 to TRBJ1-1, with D unresolved. The germline V gene encodes CDR1 MDHEN and CDR2 SYDVKM. The V end was cut by 6 bases, the J end by 4 bases, with 9 bases between. The CDR3 is made up of 12 amino acids.

The chain couples TRBV12-3 or TRBV12-4 to TRBJ2-1; 7 bases map to TRBD1. The trim removed 6 bases at V and 6 bases at J, leaving 11 bases unmatched. CDR3 length equals 15 residues. The CDR3 is CASSSCGQASNEQFF. In DNA, the CDR3 is TGTGCCAGCAGCTCATGCGGACAGGCGTCCAATGAGCAGTTCTTC.

This clonotype was detected only a few times. Mismatch with germline at one junction end may stem from a read error. This chain connects TRBV15 to TRBJ2-1; 9 bases agree with TRBD2. CDR1 LNHNV and CDR2 YYDKDF come from the germline V gene (reference sequence). The CDR3 runs 15 residues. The CDR3 coding sequence is TGTGCCACCAGCAGAGGGTTCGCCGCGGGAGGGCCTCCCCTCTTC. Amino acids: CATSRGFAAGGPPLF.

This clonotype was observed a handful of times. The rearrangement uses TRBV7-3 and TRBJ2-3; the match to TRBD2 covers 10 bases. The CDR3 has 15 amino acids. The V and J ends lost 5 bases and 5 bases, in that order; junction bases with no gene match: 7. Germline-derived CDR1 and CDR2 are SGHTA and FQGTGA. The CDR3 spells CASSRTSGEGDTQYF. The CDR3 bases are TGTGCCAGCAGCCGTACTAGCGGGGAGGGAGATACGCAGTATTTT. Looking up the rest from reference TRBV7-3 and TRBJ2-3 gives the full variable domain: GAGVSQTPSNKVTEKGKYVELRCDPISGHTALYWYRQSLGQGPEFLIYFQGTGAADDSGLPNDRFFAVRPEGSVSTLKIQRTERGDSAVYLCASSRTSGEGDTQYFGPGTRLTVL.

The chain links TRBV7-8 to TRBJ1-1, with unresolved D. Germline V CDR1 and CDR2: SGHVS, FQNEAQ. The CDR3 sequence is 17 residues long. V lost 5 bases and J 4 bases, leaving 23 bases between the germline ends. CDR3 DNA: TGTGCCAGCAGCCCCCAGGACCAACTGGTTGGGGTCACTGAAGCTTTCTTT. The encoded protein is CASSPQDQLVGVTEAFF.

V usage is TRBV18 and J usage is TRBJ1-2, with 9 bases identical to TRBD1. The V segment lost 3 bases and the J segment 2 bases; nucleotides outside the gene matches: 4. The CDR3 contains 15 residues. In germline, CDR1 is KGHSH, CDR2 LQKENI. CDR3: CASSPTGQGNYGYTF. As DNA, the CDR3 is TGTGCCAGCTCACCTACGGGACAGGGAAACTATGGCTACACCTTC.

This clonotype has a handful of counts. The rearrangement joins TRBV5-1 to TRBJ1-6, with 8 bases fitting TRBD1. Per germline, CDR1 SGHRS and CDR2 YFSETQ. The CDR3 has 16 residues. Unmatched junction bases numbered 3, after V lost 0 bases and J lost 4 bases. CDR3: CASSLGQGLYNSPLHF. The DNA of the CDR3 is TGCGCCAGCAGCTTGGGACAGGGGTTGTATAATTCACCCCTCCACTTT.

This clonotype was observed at least ten times. This sequence joins TRBV12-3 or TRBV12-4 and TRBJ2-3; D not resolved. Trimming left V 6 bases short and J 2 bases short, with 3 bases between. The CDR3 extends over 11 amino acids. CDR3 loop: CASRNTDTQYF. DNA of the CDR3: TGTGCCAGCAGAAACACAGATACGCAGTATTTT.

This clonotype was recorded a few times. The chain has TRBV5-5 and TRBJ1-4; possible D gene TRBD1, 6 bases. V was shortened by 2 bases and J by 1 base, with 12 bases between the two germline ends. The CDR3 spans 16 residues. Looked up from germline, CDR1 is SGHKS and CDR2 is YYEKEE (reference sequence). The CDR3 DNA reads as TGTGCCAGCAGCTTCGGGTTCAGGGGAACTAATGAAAAACTGTTTTTT. Residues: CASSFGFRGTNEKLFF. Together with reference TRBV5-5 and TRBJ1-4, the CDR3 gives the full variable domain: DAGVTQSPTHLIKTRGQQVTLRCSPISGHKSVSWYQQVLGQGPQFIFQYYEKEERGRGNFPDRFSARQFPNYSSELNVNALLLGDSALYLCASSFGFRGTNEKLFFGSGTQLSVL.

This clonotype was seen at least ten times. The rearrangement uses TRBV29-1 and TRBJ2-1; D possibly corresponds to TRBD2 (6 bases). Per germline, CDR1 SQVTM and CDR2 ANQGSEA. The CDR3 runs to 12 residues. The germline V and J ends were trimmed by 4 bases and 9 bases, with 13 bases remaining between them. DNA for the CDR3: TGCAGCGTTGCGGGGACGCGGGGTGAGCAGTTCTTC. This sequence encodes CSVAGTRGEQFF.

This clonotype has more than one count but fewer than ten. The V and J genes are TRBV6-2 or TRBV6-3 and TRBJ2-5; possibly TRBD2 for D (6 bases). The CDR3 has 14 residues. V was trimmed by 5 bases and J by 1 base, leaving 11 bases between them. Germline-derived CDR1 and CDR2 are MNHEY and SVGEGT. The CDR3 reads CASSRAGSQETQYF. CDR3 DNA sequence: TGTGCCAGCAGTAGGGCGGGAAGCCAAGAGACCCAGTACTTC.

This clonotype has a count of ten or more. The CDR3 sequence is CASSQDRTGELFF. CDR3 DNA sequence: TGTGCCAGCAGCCAAGATCGAACCGGGGAGCTGTTTTTT. This chain uses TRBV14 with TRBJ2-2; no reliable D call. The CDR3 runs 13 residues. The germline V and J ends were trimmed by 0 bases and 5 bases, with 4 bases remaining between them. Germline-derived CDR1 and CDR2 are SGHDN and FVKESK.